The 17 T cell receptor beta chains in this list originate from one sample, sequenced in a study of blood T cells in healthy people across ages. Through a sample-barcoded 5' primer and a J-beta primer mix, a second PCR was run for roughly 6 to 12 cycles. TCRdb independently ran MiXCR on the 5' RACE reads; one entry per CDR3 protein. Of over a million distinct CDR3 sequences in the sample, roughly 45% were seen once. The specimen was blood. These receptors all come from a woman under 30 in good health.

CDR3 protein: CASSKRASGGPWDEQFF. The CDR3 DNA is TGTGCCAGCAGCAAAAGGGCTAGCGGGGGGCCTTGGGATGAGCAGTTCTTC. J is TRBJ2-1 and V is TRBV21-1; TRBD2 is the table's D call, not checked against the DNA. TRBV21-1 is a pseudogene locus. The CDR3 sequence is 17 residues long.

Only a few counts were recorded for this clonotype. The CDR3 loop reads CASRLQPHSNQPQHF. CDR3 coding DNA: TGTGCCAGCCGTCTACAGCCACATAGCAATCAGCCCCAGCATTTT. The V gene is TRBV6-5, the J gene TRBJ1-5, with D uncertain. Germline CDR1 is MNHEY and CDR2 is SVGAGI. The CDR3 covers 15 residues. V was pared by 8 bases and J by 0 bases, with 14 bases between.

This clonotype was picked up a small number of times. The V and J genes are TRBV4-1 and TRBJ1-2; TRBD1 might be the D (6 bases). Germline V gene lookup returns CDR1 MGHRA and CDR2 YSYEKL. The CDR3 consists of 15 residues. The V and J ends lost 0 bases and 3 bases respectively, with 11 bases between them. For the CDR3, the DNA is TGCGCCAGCAGCCAAGATCCAGGGGCCGACTATGGCTACACCTTC. Its protein product is CASSQDPGADYGYTF.

This clonotype was counted between two and nine times. This chain uses TRBV7-2 with TRBJ2-7; TRBD2 is a possible D gene (5 bases). Germline CDR1 is SGHTA and CDR2 is FQGNSA. The length of the CDR3 is 15 residues. Trimming took off 1 base at V and 1 base at J, with 11 bases between the two ends. CDR3 loop: CASSLGQRLSYEQYF. The DNA for the CDR3 is TGTGCCAGCAGCTTAGGGCAGCGGTTATCCTACGAGCAGTACTTC.

This clonotype was detected a few times. This chain uses TRBV12-3 or TRBV12-4 with TRBJ2-3; weak D call: TRBD2 (6 bases). Trimming stripped 6 bases from V and 4 bases from J, with 14 bases between. The CDR3 runs to 14 residues. The CDR3: CASSSSESSDTQYF. The DNA for the CDR3 is TGTGCCAGCAGCTCTAGCGAATCCTCAGATACGCAGTATTTT.

This clonotype was observed a handful of times. The chain has TRBV12-3 or TRBV12-4 and TRBJ1-4, with a possible D match to TRBD1 (6 bases). The V gene lost 5 bases and the J gene lost 3 bases, with 13 bases spanning the gap. The CDR3 runs to 15 residues. The CDR3 region has the DNA TGTGCCAGCAGTCCCCAGGGGCCGGCTAATGAAAAACTGTTTTTT. This sequence encodes CASSPQGPANEKLFF.

This clonotype came up a few times. The gene calls are TRBV7-9 and TRBJ2-4; maybe TRBD1 (6 bases). The CDR3 runs 13 residues. The germline V and J ends were trimmed by 7 bases and 3 bases, with 10 bases remaining between them. In germline, CDR1 is SEHNR, CDR2 FQNEAQ (reference sequence). The CDR3 is CASNRDGKNIQYF. In DNA form, the CDR3 reads TGTGCCAGCAACAGGGATGGCAAAAACATTCAGTACTTC. Using reference TRBV7-9 and TRBJ2-4 for the parts outside the CDR3, the full variable domain is DTGVSQNPRHKITKRGQNVTFRCDPISEHNRLYWYRQTLGQGPEFLTYFQNEAQLEKSRLLSDRFSAERPKGSFSTLEIQRTEQGDSAMYLCASNRDGKNIQYFGAGTRLSVL.

The chain is built from TRBV4-1 and TRBJ2-7; 10 bases map to TRBD2. Germline lookup yields CDR1 MGHRA and CDR2 YSYEKL. With 4 bases clipped from V and 7 bases from J, the junction kept 25 bases outside the gene matches. This CDR3 comprises 20 residues. CDR3 region: CASSPRYRPSGGEIYNEQYF. The CDR3 DNA sequence: TGCGCCAGCAGCCCCCGATACCGTCCTAGCGGGGGAGAAATCTACAATGAGCAGTACTTC.

The rearrangement links TRBV12-3 or TRBV12-4 to TRBJ2-1, with D possibly matching TRBD2 (5 bases). The CDR3 runs to 14 residues. V gave up 7 bases and J gave up 5 bases, with 15 bases separating them. Written as DNA, the CDR3 is TGTGCCAGCACGGAGAGTCGAGCGGACAATGAGCAGTTCTTC. It codes for CASTESRADNEQFF.

The chain joins TRBV11-2 to TRBJ2-1; 11 bases match TRBD2. The CDR3 loop spans 15 amino acids. V lost 0 bases and J lost 9; bases outside the gene matches: 4. CDR1 and CDR2 (germline): SGHAT, FQNNGV. CDR3 bases: TGTGCCAGCAGCTTAGACCTACTAGCGGGGGTTGAGCAGTTCTTC. This sequence encodes CASSLDLLAGVEQFF.

This clonotype was detected only a few times. The chain employs TRBV25-1 and TRBJ2-1, with D tentatively TRBD1 (6 bases). The CDR3 loop spans 15 amino acids. The germline CDR1 and CDR2 sequences are MGHDK and SYGVNS. V was clipped by 3 bases and J by 4 bases, with 13 bases between them. The CDR3 sequence: CASSELSDRYNEQFF. The CDR3 bases are TGTGCCAGCAGTGAGCTGTCGGACAGATACAATGAGCAGTTCTTC.

The chain couples TRBV29-1 to TRBJ2-2; a possible D gene is TRBD1 (6 bases). The CDR3 sequence is 13 residues long. In germline, CDR1 is SQVTM, CDR2 ANQGSEA. Trimming removed 5 bases at V and 4 bases at J, with 11 bases between. CDR3 bases: TGCAGCGTTCAGGAAGGGGGCACCGGGGAGCTGTTTTTT. Translation gives CSVQEGGTGELFF.

The J gene is TRBJ2-7, the V gene TRBV20-1; no definite D call. Germline lookup yields CDR1 DFQATT and CDR2 SNEGSKA (reference sequence). The CDR3 covers 14 residues. The V end lost 5 bases, the J end lost 2 bases, and 16 bases lay between the germline ends. CDR3 bases: TGCAGTGCTCGTCTAGAGACCACTGCCTACGAGCAGTACTTC. Translating gives CSARLETTAYEQYF.

This clonotype was counted between two and nine times. The chain has TRBV28 and TRBJ2-5; the match to TRBD2 covers 7 bases. Germline CDR1 reads MDHEN; CDR2 reads SYDVKM. CDR3 length: 15 amino acids. V lost 6 bases, J lost 11 bases, and 18 bases stayed unmatched. The CDR3 spells CASSVGAGDHNEQYF. The CDR3 DNA is TGTGCCAGCAGCGTAGGGGCGGGAGACCACAATGAGCAGTACTTC.

This sequence joins TRBV4-1 and TRBJ2-1; 7 bases map to TRBD2. Germline CDR1 is MGHRA and CDR2 is YSYEKL. The CDR3 has 18 amino acids. The V and J ends lost 2 bases and 4 bases, in that order; junction bases with no gene match: 14. CDR3 residues: CASSQPLRQLAEYNEQFF. CDR3 DNA: TGCGCCAGCAGCCAACCCCTCAGGCAGCTAGCGGAGTACAATGAGCAGTTCTTC.

The gene calls are TRBV4-1 and TRBJ2-3; 11 nucleotides match TRBD2. The CDR3 consists of 19 residues. Trimming removed 1 base from V and 6 bases from J; junction bases left unmatched: 15. CDR1 is MGHRA and CDR2 is YSYEKL in the germline V gene. CDR3 amino acids: CASSQVVAGGAVLRDTQYF. CDR3 coding DNA: TGCGCCAGCAGCCAAGTCGTAGCGGGGGGGGCTGTACTGCGGGATACGCAGTATTTT.

The chain joins TRBV6-2 or TRBV6-3 to TRBJ1-1; D may be TRBD1 (6 bases). This CDR3 is 18 amino acids long. Germline values: CDR1 MNHEY, CDR2 SVGEGT. The germline V and J ends were trimmed by 5 bases and 11 bases, with 33 bases remaining between them. The CDR3, as DNA: TGTGCCAGCAGTCCCGCAAGGGGGGTGGGCGGTGGAGAGTGCGGGGCTTTCTTT. Translation: CASSPARGVGGGECGAFF.